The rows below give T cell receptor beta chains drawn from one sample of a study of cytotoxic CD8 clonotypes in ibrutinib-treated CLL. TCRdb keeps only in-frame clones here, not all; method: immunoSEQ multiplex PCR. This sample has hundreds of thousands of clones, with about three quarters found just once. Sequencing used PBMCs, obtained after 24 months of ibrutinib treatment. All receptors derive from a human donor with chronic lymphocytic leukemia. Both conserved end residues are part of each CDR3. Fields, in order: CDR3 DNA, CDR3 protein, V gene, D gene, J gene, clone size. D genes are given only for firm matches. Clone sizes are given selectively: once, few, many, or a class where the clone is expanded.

CDR3nt: TGCGCCAGCAGGGACAGCTCCTACGAGCAGTACTTC; CDR3aa: CASRDSSYEQYF; v_gene: TRBV5-1; d_gene: .; j_gene: TRBJ2-7; abundance: .
CDR3nt: TGTGCCAGCAGTGATGGTCGGGACAGGGGATCACCCTACGAGCAGTACTTC; CDR3aa: CASSDGRDRGSPYEQYF; v_gene: TRBV6-1; d_gene: TRBD1; j_gene: TRBJ2-7; abundance: .
CDR3nt: TGTGCCAGCAGTTTAGTTAGCGCCGCCTACGAGCAGTACTTC; CDR3aa: CASSLVSAAYEQYF; v_gene: TRBV28; d_gene: .; j_gene: TRBJ2-7; abundance: .
CDR3nt: TGTGCCAGCAGTGTGGATCTAGCGGGGATGTCCTACGAGCAGTACTTC; CDR3aa: CASSVDLAGMSYEQYF; v_gene: TRBV2; d_gene: TRBD2; j_gene: TRBJ2-7; abundance: .
CDR3nt: TGTGCCAGCAGGGACAGGGGGAGGGAGGTCACTGAAGCTTTCTTT; CDR3aa: CASRDRGREVTEAFF; v_gene: TRBV5-8; d_gene: TRBD1; j_gene: TRBJ1-1; abundance: once
CDR3nt: TGCAGCGCCAACAGGGTCGTACCCACAGATACGCAGTATTTT; CDR3aa: CSANRVVPTDTQYF; v_gene: TRBV29-1; d_gene: .; j_gene: TRBJ2-3; abundance: .
CDR3nt: TGTGCCAGCAGTTTATCAGGGTTCGACTATGGCTACACCTTC; CDR3aa: CASSLSGFDYGYTF; v_gene: TRBV27; d_gene: .; j_gene: TRBJ1-2; abundance: .
CDR3nt: TGTGCCAGCAGTTACGGGTCAGCCCAAGAGACCCAGTACTTC; CDR3aa: CASSYGSAQETQYF; v_gene: TRBV6-5; d_gene: .; j_gene: TRBJ2-5; abundance: .
CDR3nt: TGTGCCAGCAGTCGGGACGGGGACTCGACCCAGTACTTC; CDR3aa: CASSRDGDSTQYF; v_gene: TRBV11-3; d_gene: .; j_gene: TRBJ2-5; abundance: .
CDR3nt: TGCGCCGGCAACGAGCGGAGGTACAATGAGCAGTTCTTC; CDR3aa: CAGNERRYNEQFF; v_gene: TRBV5-1; d_gene: .; j_gene: TRBJ2-1; abundance: .
CDR3nt: TGTGCCAGCAGCTTAACTAGCGGGCAGGAGACCCAGTACTTC; CDR3aa: CASSLTSGQETQYF; v_gene: TRBV7-2; d_gene: TRBD2; j_gene: TRBJ2-5; abundance: many
CDR3nt: TGTGCCAGCAGCCAAGATCTTAAGGATAGGCAGTACTTC; CDR3aa: CASSQDLKDRQYF; v_gene: TRBV14; d_gene: .; j_gene: TRBJ2-7; abundance: .
CDR3nt: TGCAGCGTTGTGGTCCAGAGGCGGGAAGAGACCCAGTACTTC; CDR3aa: CSVVVQRREETQYF; v_gene: TRBV29-1; d_gene: .; j_gene: TRBJ2-5; abundance: .
CDR3nt: TGTGCCAGCAGCCCCTCGGGGGGTCGGGCAGGGAGTGATACGCAGTATTTT; CDR3aa: CASSPSGGRAGSDTQYF; v_gene: TRBV28; d_gene: TRBD2; j_gene: TRBJ2-3; abundance: .
CDR3nt: TGTGCCAGCAGCTTAGAATTACGGGGGGAGACCCAGTACTTC; CDR3aa: CASSLELRGETQYF; v_gene: TRBV7-8; d_gene: .; j_gene: TRBJ2-5; abundance: .
CDR3nt: TGCGCCAGCAGCTTAGCTAATTGGCTAGCGGGAGCTGAGGAATACCCCTATAACACCGGGGAGCTGTTTTTT; CDR3aa: CASSLANWLAGAEEYPYNTGELFF; v_gene: TRBV5-1; d_gene: TRBD2; j_gene: TRBJ2-2; abundance: .
CDR3nt: TGTGCCAACACTAGCGGGAGCGACACCGGGGAGCTGTTTTTT; CDR3aa: CANTSGSDTGELFF; v_gene: TRBV6-5; d_gene: TRBD2; j_gene: TRBJ2-2; abundance: .
CDR3nt: TGTGCCAGCAGCGTAGAAAGGACAACCTCTGGGGCCAACGTCCTGACTTTC; CDR3aa: CASSVERTTSGANVLTF; v_gene: TRBV9; d_gene: .; j_gene: TRBJ2-6; abundance: .
CDR3nt: TGCAGTTTTCCTACCGGCTCGCGAGCTTTCTTT; CDR3aa: CSFPTGSRAFF; v_gene: TRBV20-1; d_gene: .; j_gene: TRBJ1-1; abundance: .
CDR3nt: TGCAGTGCTAAGCTTGCCCGTGAGCAGTTCTTC; CDR3aa: CSAKLAREQFF; v_gene: TRBV20-1; d_gene: .; j_gene: TRBJ2-1; abundance: .
CDR3nt: TGTGCCAGCAGCGTAGTCGGAGACACAGGCGAGCAGTACTTC; CDR3aa: CASSVVGDTGEQYF; v_gene: TRBV9; d_gene: .; j_gene: TRBJ2-7; abundance: .
CDR3nt: TGTGCCAGCAGTGTATCAGGGGACCATATCAATCAGCCCCAGCATTTT; CDR3aa: CASSVSGDHINQPQHF; v_gene: TRBV28; d_gene: .; j_gene: TRBJ1-5; abundance: .
CDR3nt: TGTGCCAGTAGTCTCGGGACTAGCGGGAACAATGAGCAGTTCTTC; CDR3aa: CASSLGTSGNNEQFF; v_gene: TRBV19; d_gene: TRBD2; j_gene: TRBJ2-1; abundance: once
CDR3nt: TGTGCCAGCAGTTGGAGGGCAGATACGCAGTATTTT; CDR3aa: CASSWRADTQYF; v_gene: TRBV28; d_gene: .; j_gene: TRBJ2-3; abundance: .
CDR3nt: TGCGCCAGCAGTCATAGGCTAAAACAGCCCCAGCATTTT; CDR3aa: CASSHRLKQPQHF; v_gene: TRBV23-1; d_gene: .; j_gene: TRBJ1-5; abundance: .
CDR3nt: TGTGCCAGCAGCACCTCCGCCGGCATTACCTACGAGCAGTACTTC; CDR3aa: CASSTSAGITYEQYF; v_gene: TRBV6-5; d_gene: .; j_gene: TRBJ2-7; abundance: .
CDR3nt: TGTGCCAGCAGTTACGGGACAGGGCTTTACGAGCAGTACTTC; CDR3aa: CASSYGTGLYEQYF; v_gene: TRBV6-5; d_gene: TRBD1; j_gene: TRBJ2-7; abundance: few
CDR3nt: TGCAGCGTGGATAGCGGGAGCTCCTACGAGCAGTACTTC; CDR3aa: CSVDSGSSYEQYF; v_gene: TRBV29-1; d_gene: TRBD2; j_gene: TRBJ2-7; abundance: .
CDR3nt: TGTGCCAGCAGTTTGGGTGGACGCGACTCCGAGCAGTACTTC; CDR3aa: CASSLGGRDSEQYF; v_gene: TRBV27; d_gene: .; j_gene: TRBJ2-7; abundance: .
CDR3nt: TGCGCCAGCAGCCACGCTACCGGCTACGAGCAGTACTTC; CDR3aa: CASSHATGYEQYF; v_gene: TRBV4-1; d_gene: .; j_gene: TRBJ2-7; abundance: few
CDR3nt: TGTGCCAGCAGCCCTGCGGGGAACTATGGCTACACCTTC; CDR3aa: CASSPAGNYGYTF; v_gene: TRBV7-8; d_gene: .; j_gene: TRBJ1-2; abundance: .
CDR3nt: TGTGCCAGCAGTTTTGTGACAGGGGAACCGCCCCAGCATTTT; CDR3aa: CASSFVTGEPPQHF; v_gene: TRBV28; d_gene: TRBD1; j_gene: TRBJ1-5; abundance: .
CDR3nt: TGTGCCAGTAGTTGGACAGACGGAAAACTGTTTTTT; CDR3aa: CASSWTDGKLFF; v_gene: TRBV19; d_gene: .; j_gene: TRBJ1-4; abundance: few
CDR3nt: TGTGCCAGCAGCCAACCCTACGAGCAGTACTTC; CDR3aa: CASSQPYEQYF; v_gene: TRBV21-1; d_gene: .; j_gene: TRBJ2-7; abundance: .
CDR3nt: TGTGCCAGCAGGACAGGTTCAGCCGGGGAGCTGTTTTTT; CDR3aa: CASRTGSAGELFF; v_gene: TRBV25-1; d_gene: .; j_gene: TRBJ2-2; abundance: .
CDR3nt: TGTGCCAGCAGCTCAGTCTGGGGGGGCGACACTGAAGCTTTCTTT; CDR3aa: CASSSVWGGDTEAFF; v_gene: TRBV7-2; d_gene: .; j_gene: TRBJ1-1; abundance: .
CDR3nt: TGTGCCAGCAGCGTAGGCGGCACGAAGGAAAAACTGTTTTTT; CDR3aa: CASSVGGTKEKLFF; v_gene: TRBV9; d_gene: .; j_gene: TRBJ1-4; abundance: .
CDR3nt: TGTGCCAGCAGCGCTCGGGTGAATGAGCAGTTCTTC; CDR3aa: CASSARVNEQFF; v_gene: TRBV7-3; d_gene: .; j_gene: TRBJ2-1; abundance: .
CDR3nt: TGTGCCAGCAGTCCGGGACTTACCACTTACAATGAGCAGTTCTTC; CDR3aa: CASSPGLTTYNEQFF; v_gene: TRBV5-4; d_gene: .; j_gene: TRBJ2-1; abundance: .
CDR3nt: TGTGCCATTTCCGGGAGCTCCTACGAGCAGTACTTC; CDR3aa: CAISGSSYEQYF; v_gene: TRBV10-3; d_gene: .; j_gene: TRBJ2-7; abundance: few
CDR3nt: TGCGCCAGCAGCTTAGGGATCGCCTATGGCTACACCTTC; CDR3aa: CASSLGIAYGYTF; v_gene: TRBV5-1; d_gene: .; j_gene: TRBJ1-2; abundance: .
CDR3nt: TGTGCCAGCAGCAGAACAGGGGGAATCAGCAATCAGCCCCAGCATTTT; CDR3aa: CASSRTGGISNQPQHF; v_gene: TRBV5-8; d_gene: TRBD1; j_gene: TRBJ1-5; abundance: .
CDR3nt: TGTGCCAGCACCTGGGGACAGGGGACCTACGAGCAGTACTTC; CDR3aa: CASTWGQGTYEQYF; v_gene: TRBV6-5; d_gene: TRBD1; j_gene: TRBJ2-7; abundance: .
CDR3nt: TGTGCCCAGGGGAACGGAGGAATATGGGGCTACACCTTC; CDR3aa: CAQGNGGIWGYTF; v_gene: TRBV5-4; d_gene: .; j_gene: TRBJ1-2; abundance: .
CDR3nt: TGTGCCAGCAGTTTCCCTCCTTCGGGTACGCAGTATTTT; CDR3aa: CASSFPPSGTQYF; v_gene: TRBV28; d_gene: .; j_gene: TRBJ2-3; abundance: .
CDR3nt: TGTGCCAGCAGCGTAGAGACCGGGACAGCCTACGAGCAGTACTTC; CDR3aa: CASSVETGTAYEQYF; v_gene: TRBV9; d_gene: TRBD1; j_gene: TRBJ2-7; abundance: once
CDR3nt: TGTGCCAGCAGCATACCCCCTCGAGAGACCCAGTACTTC; CDR3aa: CASSIPPRETQYF; v_gene: TRBV21-1; d_gene: .; j_gene: TRBJ2-5; abundance: once
CDR3nt: TGTGCCATCACTCCGCCGGGACAGGGGGGGAAGGAGCAGTACTTC; CDR3aa: CAITPPGQGGKEQYF; v_gene: TRBV28; d_gene: TRBD1; j_gene: TRBJ2-5; abundance: once
CDR3nt: TGTGCCAGCAGCTTAATAGGGTCGAGCACAGATACGCAGTATTTT; CDR3aa: CASSLIGSSTDTQYF; v_gene: TRBV7-3; d_gene: .; j_gene: TRBJ2-3; abundance: few
CDR3nt: TGTGCCAGCGGCGGGGAAAGCACTGAAGCTTTCTTT; CDR3aa: CASGGESTEAFF; v_gene: TRBV2; d_gene: .; j_gene: TRBJ1-1; abundance: .
CDR3nt: TGTGCCAGCAGCGAGGCTAGCGGGATCTCTCACGAGCAGTACTTC; CDR3aa: CASSEASGISHEQYF; v_gene: TRBV5-4; d_gene: TRBD2; j_gene: TRBJ2-7; abundance: .
CDR3nt: TGCAGCGTTGAGTTGGGAAATGAATACGAGCAGTACTTC; CDR3aa: CSVELGNEYEQYF; v_gene: TRBV29-1; d_gene: .; j_gene: TRBJ2-7; abundance: .
CDR3nt: TGTGCCAGCATAAAGAGGGAGTACGAGCAGTACTTC; CDR3aa: CASIKREYEQYF; v_gene: TRBV6-1; d_gene: .; j_gene: TRBJ2-7; abundance: .
CDR3nt: TGTGCCAGCTCACCGGGCGATACGCAGTATTTT; CDR3aa: CASSPGDTQYF; v_gene: TRBV18; d_gene: .; j_gene: TRBJ2-3; abundance: .